This is a list of T cell receptor beta chains from one sample in a study of T cell responses to AZD1222 COVID-19 vaccine. Only in-frame clones appear in the TCRdb table, and some are missing; sequencing was by immunoSEQ multiplex PCR. Of about 130,000 clones listed, about 91% were seen once; the top ten hold about 1.9%. The sample in question was peripheral blood, obtained on day 0 of AZD1222 vaccination. These TCRs come from an adult in good health. Each CDR3 is given with its conserved first and last residue. A D gene is named only where the DNA matches it firmly. Clone size is not always given. Where it is, it says once, few, many or a class for expanded clones.

>NA|TRBV28|NA|TRBJ2-2
TGTGCCAGCACGTCGGGGGCCGGCGGGGAGCTGTTTTTT
CASTSGAGGELFF
>NA|TRBV3-1/TRBV3-2|TRBD1|TRBJ1-2
TGTGCCAGCAGCCAAGATCATCAGGGGGTAGGCTACACCTTC
CASSQDHQGVGYTF
>NA|TRBV19|TRBD2|TRBJ2-1
TGTGCCAGTAGTTTGCGGGGGAGGTACAATGAGCAGTTCTTC
CASSLRGRYNEQFF
>NA|TRBV7-6|NA|TRBJ1-6
TGTGCCAGCAGTCTCAGTCGGGCTGGCGCGAATTCACCCCTCCACTTT
CASSLSRAGANSPLHF
>NA|TRBV4-3|TRBD1|TRBJ1-2
TGCGCCAGCAGCCAAGTTGGAGCAGGGGGCCTCTATGGCTACACCTTC
CASSQVGAGGLYGYTF
>NA|TRBV5-5|NA|TRBJ1-6
TGTGCCAGCAGCTTTCGGGGAGATAATTCACCCCTCCACTTT
CASSFRGDNSPLHF
>NA|TRBV5-1|TRBD1|TRBJ1-2
TGCGCCAGCAGCTCGGGACAGGCCTCTGGGGTCTATGGCTACACCTTC
CASSSGQASGVYGYTF
>NA|TRBV28|NA|TRBJ1-1
TGTGCCAGCAGTTTATTAGGACAGCTGCCTGAAGCTTTCTTT
CASSLLGQLPEAFF
>few|TRBV13|NA|TRBJ1-4
TGTGCCAGCAGCTATCCTAGGGGGTCGGAAAAACTGTTTTTT
CASSYPRGSEKLFF
>few|TRBV28|NA|TRBJ2-7
TGTGCCAGCAGCCCCCGGGTTGTAGAGCAGTACTTC
CASSPRVVEQYF
>NA|TRBV15|NA|TRBJ1-1
TGTGCCACCAGCAAAACCGGGCGTGAAGCTTTCTTT
CATSKTGREAFF
>NA|TRBV5-5|NA|TRBJ1-4
TGTGCCAGCGAGCGGGGGACTAATGAAAAACTGTTTTTT
CASERGTNEKLFF
>NA|TRBV27|NA|TRBJ2-1
TGTGCCAGCAGTTTATCTGGAGGGGTCCGCAATGAGCAGTTCTTC
CASSLSGGVRNEQFF
>NA|TRBV10-1|NA|TRBJ1-1
TGCGCCAGCAGTGAGGGAGGAGCGGCCGCTGAAGCTTTCTTT
CASSEGGAAAEAFF
>NA|TRBV9|NA|TRBJ1-6
TGTGCCAGCAGCGTAGGGGAAGGGCCCTCCTATTCACCCCTCCACTTT
CASSVGEGPSYSPLHF
>NA|TRBV7-9|TRBD1|TRBJ2-5
TGTGCCAGCAGCTTACGACAGGGTGGGGAGACCCAGTACTTC
CASSLRQGGETQYF
>NA|TRBV18|NA|TRBJ2-5
TGTGCCAGCTCACCACCAGCGGGCCAAGAGACCCAGTACTTC
CASSPPAGQETQYF
>once|TRBV25-1|NA|TRBJ1-6
TGTGCCAGCAGTGAATCCCCAAAAGGAACCTCCTATAATTCACCCCTCCACTTT
CASSESPKGTSYNSPLHF
>NA|TRBV5-1|NA|TRBJ2-2
TGCGCCAGCAGCTTGGAAGGGCAGAGCAACACCGGGGAGCTGTTTTTT
CASSLEGQSNTGELFF